The clone carrying this T cell receptor (beta chain) appeared a few times. The antigen is undetermined. This entry is derived from a study of blood T cells in healthy people across ages. Ranging in age from about 6 to 95, the donors were healthy Caucasian individuals from Russia. Each sample yielded at least 7 million isolated PBMCs. Study-level findings and limits: Among long-lived donors, naive CD4+ cells were more numerous and diversity higher than in aged donors. Getting older went along with TCR beta diversity per million T cells dropping roughly linearly.

This CDR3 region has 13 residues. V lost 5 bases to trimming and J lost 3 bases, with 11 bases between them. Germline assignment: CDR1 SGHRS and CDR2 YFSETQ. Through a sample-barcoded 5' primer and a J-beta primer mix, a second PCR was run for roughly 7 to 12 cycles. TCRdb re-called the 5' RACE reads with MiXCR, one entry per CDR3 protein. The table lists 650,000 to 800,000 distinct CDR3 sequences, roughly 44% of them singletons. Input material: blood. The chain combines TRBV5-1 with TRBJ1-2; D gene uncertain. This clonotype was sampled from a man aged 60 to 75 in good health. The CDR3 bases are TGCGCCAGCAGACCCGACATTTACTATGGCTACACCTTC. The encoded protein is CASRPDIYYGYTF. Full variable domain (remainder filled in from reference TRBV5-1 and TRBJ1-2): KAGVTQTPRYLIKTRGQQVTLSCSPISGHRSVSWYQQTPGQGLQFLFEYFSETQRNKGNFPGRFSGRQFSNSRSEMNVSTLELGDSALYLCASRPDIYYGYTFGSGTRLTVV.